This T cell receptor (beta chain) was obtained from a study of metastatic and nonmetastatic thyroid tumors. Across the whole study: Repertoires of blood and of tissue (tumor or nodule) from malignant and benign thyroid patients were compared. General study findings and limits: Malignant thyroid tumors reportedly exceeded benign nodules significantly in TCR beta diversity, with the difference appearing in blood and tumor.

This CDR3 spans 11 amino acids. V shed 10 bases and J shed 4 bases, with 8 bases lying between them. CDR1 MNHNS and CDR2 SASEGT come from the germline V gene. Before thyroid surgery, none of the patients had received any treatment. In the original workflow: The study built a papillary thyroid cancer distant-metastasis classifier from CDR3 differences across clinicopathological groups. TCRdb re-called clones from the PCR reads using MiXCR. None of the V and J calls come from the authors' own analysis; TCRdb made them. Of over 50,000 clones in the sample, more than 25% were seen once. Note on this clone: Its target is not known.

The sample taken for sequencing was blood. The TCR originated in a female donor with papillary thyroid cancer or a benign thyroid nodule (not recorded which). Some clones in this sample may be carry-over from other donors' samples. The chain recombines TRBV6-1 with TRBJ2-1; D possibly corresponds to TRBD1 (5 bases). The CDR3 protein is CATQGYNEQFF. The CDR3 DNA follows: TGTGCCACGCAGGGTTACAATGAGCAGTTCTTC.